This T cell receptor beta chain was identified in a study of shared clonotypes between healthy human individuals. The CDR3 contains 14 residues. Trimming cost V 4 bases and J 5 bases, with 15 bases left between them. In germline, CDR1 is SQVTM, CDR2 ANQGSEA. The protocol was immunoSEQ multiplex PCR, while the TCRdb copy is restricted to in-frame clones and leaves out a portion. Of about 360,000 clones in the sample, over 70% were seen once. This clone has only one observation. The source material was memory CD4+ T cells sorted from blood. The subset was: CD45RA-negative fraction. The TCR originated in a man aged 30-40 years in good health. The gene calls are TRBV29-1 and TRBJ1-5, with D tentatively TRBD1 (6 bases). The CDR3 loop reads CSVGGGVGDQPQHF. The CDR3 nucleotides are TGCAGCGTTGGAGGGGGAGTGGGGGATCAGCCCCAGCATTTT.